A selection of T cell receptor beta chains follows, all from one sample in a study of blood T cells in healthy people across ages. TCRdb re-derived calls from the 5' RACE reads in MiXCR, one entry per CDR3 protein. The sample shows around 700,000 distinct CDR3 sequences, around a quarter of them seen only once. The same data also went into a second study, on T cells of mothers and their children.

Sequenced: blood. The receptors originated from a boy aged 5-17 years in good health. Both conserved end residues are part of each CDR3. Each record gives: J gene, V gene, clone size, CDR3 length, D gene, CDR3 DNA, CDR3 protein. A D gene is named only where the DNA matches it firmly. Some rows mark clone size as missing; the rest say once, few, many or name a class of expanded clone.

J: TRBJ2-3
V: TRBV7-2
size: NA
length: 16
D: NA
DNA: TGTGCCAGCAGCTTACGCTTGGGGGGGCCCACAGATACGCAGTATTTT
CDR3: CASSLRLGGPTDTQYF

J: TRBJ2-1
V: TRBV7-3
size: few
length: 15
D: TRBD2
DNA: TGTGCCAGCAGCCTCCCGGGGGGGGCGAACAATGAGCAGTTCTTC
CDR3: CASSLPGGANNEQFF

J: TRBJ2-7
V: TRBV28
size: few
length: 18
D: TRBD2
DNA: TGTGCCAGCAGTTTAGATCTAGCGGAACAAATGAATTTCTACGAGCAGTACTTC
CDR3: CASSLDLAEQMNFYEQYF

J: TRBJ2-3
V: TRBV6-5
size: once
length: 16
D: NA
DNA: TGTGCCAGCAGTTACTCTGCAGCTAAGAGCACAGATACGCAGTATTTT
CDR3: CASSYSAAKSTDTQYF

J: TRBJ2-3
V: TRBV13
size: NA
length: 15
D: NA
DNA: TGTGCCAGCAGCTCCACGGACCAGATCACAGATACGCAGTATTTT
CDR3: CASSSTDQITDTQYF

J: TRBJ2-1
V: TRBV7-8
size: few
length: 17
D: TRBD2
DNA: TGTGCCAGCAGCGTTGAAACGGGACTAGCGGGATACAATGAGCAGTTCTTC
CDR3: CASSVETGLAGYNEQFF

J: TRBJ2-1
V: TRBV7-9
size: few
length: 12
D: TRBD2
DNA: TGTGCCAGCAGGCTAGCGGGAGTTGAGCAGTTCTTC
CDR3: CASRLAGVEQFF

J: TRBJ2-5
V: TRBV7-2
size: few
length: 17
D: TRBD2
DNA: TGTGCCAGCAGCTTAGAATCCGGGACTAGCGGGAGGAAGACCCAGTACTTC
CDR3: CASSLESGTSGRKTQYF

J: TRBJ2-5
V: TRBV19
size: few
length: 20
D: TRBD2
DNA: TGTGCCAGTAGTATTTTACCGACTCTAGGGGCAGCGGGAGAAGTAGAGACCCAGTACTTC
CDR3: CASSILPTLGAAGEVETQYF

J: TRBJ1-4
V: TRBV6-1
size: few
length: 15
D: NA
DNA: TGTGCCAGCAGTAGAACAGGGAGAGAAGGGGAAAAACTGTTTTTT
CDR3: CASSRTGREGEKLFF

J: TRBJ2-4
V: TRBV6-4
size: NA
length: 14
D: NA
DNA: TGTGCCAGCAGTGACGAAGGGGGTGGCTACATTCAGTACTTC
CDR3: CASSDEGGGYIQYF

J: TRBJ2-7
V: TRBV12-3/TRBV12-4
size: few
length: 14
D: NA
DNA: TGTGCCAGCAGTCCCCTGGACAGAACCTACGAGCAGTACTTC
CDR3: CASSPLDRTYEQYF

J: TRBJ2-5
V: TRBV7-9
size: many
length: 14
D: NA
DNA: TGTGCCAGCAGCTTAGCGGGGGTCCAAGAGACCCAGTACTTC
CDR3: CASSLAGVQETQYF

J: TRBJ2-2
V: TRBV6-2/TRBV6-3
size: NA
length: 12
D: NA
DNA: TGTGCCAGCAGTTATCGAACCGGGGAGCTGTTTTTT
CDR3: CASSYRTGELFF

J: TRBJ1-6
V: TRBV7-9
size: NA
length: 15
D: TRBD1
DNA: TGTGCCAGCAGCTTGCTAACAGGGGGGAATTCACCCCTCCACTTT
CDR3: CASSLLTGGNSPLHF

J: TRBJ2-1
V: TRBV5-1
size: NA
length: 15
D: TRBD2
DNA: TGCGCCAGCAGCTTGACGGGAGGCCTTAAGGATGAGCAGTTCTTC
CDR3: CASSLTGGLKDEQFF

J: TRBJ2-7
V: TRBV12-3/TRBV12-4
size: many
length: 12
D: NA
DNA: TGTGCCAGCAGCGGAGACAGCTACGAGCAGTACTTC
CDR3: CASSGDSYEQYF

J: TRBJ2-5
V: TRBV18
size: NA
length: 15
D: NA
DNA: TGTGCCAGCTCACCGCGCGGGTCGGTCCAAGAGACCCAGTACTTC
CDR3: CASSPRGSVQETQYF

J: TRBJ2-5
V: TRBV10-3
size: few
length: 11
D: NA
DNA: TGCGCCATCAGGGGTCAAGAGACCCAGTACTTC
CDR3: CAIRGQETQYF

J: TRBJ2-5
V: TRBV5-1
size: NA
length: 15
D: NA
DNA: TGCGCCAGCACGGTTCAGAAGGGGACCCAAGAGACCCAGTACTTC
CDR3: CASTVQKGTQETQYF

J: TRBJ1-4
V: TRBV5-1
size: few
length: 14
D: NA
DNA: TGCGCCAGCAGCGTAGATAGCTCGAATGAAAAACTGTTTTTT
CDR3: CASSVDSSNEKLFF

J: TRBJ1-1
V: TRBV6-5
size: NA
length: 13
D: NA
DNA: TGTGCCAGCAGTTACTCGGGAAGGACTGAAGCTTTCTTT
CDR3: CASSYSGRTEAFF

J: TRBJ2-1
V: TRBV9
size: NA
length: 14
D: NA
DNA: TGTGCCAGCAGCGAGGGGCCGACCGTGGGTGAGCAGTTCTTC
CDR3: CASSEGPTVGEQFF

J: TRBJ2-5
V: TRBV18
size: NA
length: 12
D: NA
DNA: TGTGCCAGCTCGGGGAATAGAGAGACCCAGTACTTC
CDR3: CASSGNRETQYF

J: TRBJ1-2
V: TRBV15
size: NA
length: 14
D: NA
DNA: TGTGCCACCAGCCGGACCCAGGAGGACTATGGCTACACCTTC
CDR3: CATSRTQEDYGYTF

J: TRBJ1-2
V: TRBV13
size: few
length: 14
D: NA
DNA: TGTGCCAGCAGTCAACAGAGCCCAATCTATGGCTACACCTTC
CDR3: CASSQQSPIYGYTF

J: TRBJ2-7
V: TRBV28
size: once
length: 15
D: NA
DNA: TGTGCCAGCAGTTCCCCCCGACTGGTCTCCTACGAGCAGTACTTC
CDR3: CASSSPRLVSYEQYF

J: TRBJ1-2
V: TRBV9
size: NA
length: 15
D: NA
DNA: TGTGCCAGCAGCGAATCGGGCCTCCCGGCAGGCGGCTACACCTTC
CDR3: CASSESGLPAGGYTF

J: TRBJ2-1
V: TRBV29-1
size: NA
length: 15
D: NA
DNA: TGCAGCGTAAGCCCCAGGAGCCGTCCTCTCAATGAGCAGTTCTTC
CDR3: CSVSPRSRPLNEQFF

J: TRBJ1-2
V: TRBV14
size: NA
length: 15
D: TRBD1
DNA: TGTGCCAGCACGCGGACAGGCTCAGGGGGCTCTGGCTACACCTTC
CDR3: CASTRTGSGGSGYTF

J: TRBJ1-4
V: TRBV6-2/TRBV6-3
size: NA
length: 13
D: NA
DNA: TGTGCCAGCACCTCCAGACTTGGCGAAAAACTGTTTTTT
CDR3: CASTSRLGEKLFF

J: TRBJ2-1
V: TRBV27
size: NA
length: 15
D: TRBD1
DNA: TGTGCCAGCAGTGGACCGGACAGGGGGTACAATGAGCAGTTCTTC
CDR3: CASSGPDRGYNEQFF

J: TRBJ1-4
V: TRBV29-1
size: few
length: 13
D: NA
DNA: TGCAGCGTGATGACAGGTCCGAATGAAAAACTGTTTTTT
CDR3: CSVMTGPNEKLFF

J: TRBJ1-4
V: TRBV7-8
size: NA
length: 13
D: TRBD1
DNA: TGTGCCAGCAGCAAGACAGGGATTGAAAAACTGTTTTTT
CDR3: CASSKTGIEKLFF

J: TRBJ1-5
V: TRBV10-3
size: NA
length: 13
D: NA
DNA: TGTGTCATCAGTGCAGGGGTGGATCAGCCCCAGCATTTT
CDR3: CVISAGVDQPQHF